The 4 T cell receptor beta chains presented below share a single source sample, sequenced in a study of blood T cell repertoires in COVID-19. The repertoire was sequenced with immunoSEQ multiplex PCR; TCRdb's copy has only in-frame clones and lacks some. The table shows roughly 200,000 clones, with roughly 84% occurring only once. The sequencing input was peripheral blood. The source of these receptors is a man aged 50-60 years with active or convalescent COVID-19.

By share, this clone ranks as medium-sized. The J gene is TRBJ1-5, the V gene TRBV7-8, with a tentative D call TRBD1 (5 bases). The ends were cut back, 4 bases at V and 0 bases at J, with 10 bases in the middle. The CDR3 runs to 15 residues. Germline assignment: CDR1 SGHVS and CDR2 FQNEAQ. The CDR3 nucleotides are TGTGCCAGCAGCTCGCAGGGATATAGCAATCAGCCCCAGCATTTT. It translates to CASSSQGYSNQPQHF.

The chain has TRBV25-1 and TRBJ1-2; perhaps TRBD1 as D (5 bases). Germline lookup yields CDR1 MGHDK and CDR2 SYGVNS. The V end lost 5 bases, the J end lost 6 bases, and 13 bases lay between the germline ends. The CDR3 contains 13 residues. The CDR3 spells CASSFAKGHGYTF. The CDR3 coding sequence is TGTGCCAGCAGTTTCGCAAAGGGGCATGGCTACACCTTC.

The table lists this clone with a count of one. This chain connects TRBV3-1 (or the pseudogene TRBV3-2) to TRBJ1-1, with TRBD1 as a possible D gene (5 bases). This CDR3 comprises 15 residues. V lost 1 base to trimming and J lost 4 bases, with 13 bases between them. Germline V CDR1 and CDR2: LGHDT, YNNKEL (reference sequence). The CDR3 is CASSQVPGGGTEAFF. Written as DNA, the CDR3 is TGTGCCAGCAGCCAAGTCCCGGGCGGGGGCACTGAAGCTTTCTTT.

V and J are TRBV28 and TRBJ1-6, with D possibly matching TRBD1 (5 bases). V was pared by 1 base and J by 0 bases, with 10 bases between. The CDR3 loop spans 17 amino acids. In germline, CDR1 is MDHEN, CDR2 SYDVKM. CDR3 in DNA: TGTGCCAGCAGTTTATATGACAGTAGCTCCTATAATTCACCCCTCCACTTT. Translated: CASSLYDSSSYNSPLHF.